This T cell receptor (beta chain) was identified during a study of radiation and T cells in renal cell carcinoma. Study-level findings and limits: Dominant CDR3 motifs were more common in irradiated tumors than controls.

The CDR3 covers 11 residues. The V gene's germline CDR1 is MNHEY and CDR2 SVGAGI. With 8 bases removed from V and 0 bases from J, the gap between germline ends came to 4 bases. Treatment of the sample: treatment-naive control, cytoreductive nephrectomy. Note on this clone: Antigen unknown.

The method was immunoSEQ multiplex PCR; TCRdb's version includes in-frame clones alone and lacks a portion of them. This sample has more than 9,500 clones; 60% to 75% occur once, and the top ten carry roughly 19%. The TCR sequence derives from a woman aged 80 or over with renal cell carcinoma. V gene TRBV6-5 combines with J gene TRBJ1-1; D remains ambiguous. The source material was tumor tissue, sampled from a patient whose treatment was nephrectomy without radiotherapy. The CDR3 DNA reads as TGTGCCAGCTCCATGAACACTGAAGCTTTCTTT. Its translation: CASSMNTEAFF.